The 21 T cell receptor beta chains below all came from one sample that was sequenced in a study of blood T cell repertoires in COVID-19. TCRdb's table, derived via immunoSEQ multiplex PCR, lists solely in-frame clones and lacks some. The table includes roughly 81,000 clones, around 88% detected once. The sample was peripheral blood. These receptors all stem from a man between 25 and 39 years old with acute or convalescent COVID-19.

V gene TRBV29-1 combines with J gene TRBJ2-7; tentative D call: TRBD1 (6 bases). This CDR3 contains 11 residues. V gave up 6 bases and J gave up 6 bases, with 12 bases separating them. Germline CDR1 SQVTM, CDR2 ANQGSEA. The CDR3 sequence: CSVFTGIEQYF. CDR3 nucleotides: TGCAGCGTATTCACAGGGATCGAGCAGTACTTC.

The chain is built from TRBV3-1 (or the pseudogene TRBV3-2) and TRBJ2-1; 7 nucleotides align to TRBD1. The germline V gene has CDR1 LGHDT and CDR2 YNNKEL (reference sequence). CDR3 length equals 15 residues. The V segment lost 3 bases and the J segment 4 bases; nucleotides outside the gene matches: 6. The CDR3 DNA follows: TGTGCCAGCAGCCAGGGACAGCAACCTTACAATGAGCAGTTCTTC. Translating it yields CASSQGQQPYNEQFF.

The chain combines TRBV5-1 with TRBJ1-4; a possible D gene is TRBD1 (6 bases). Trimming removed 4 bases from V and 7 bases from J, with 14 bases in between. Germline CDR1 is SGHRS and CDR2 is YFSETQ. CDR3 length: 14 residues. The CDR3 loop is CASSTGGASEKLFF. The CDR3 nucleotides are TGCGCCAGCAGCACCGGGGGGGCAAGTGAAAAACTGTTTTTT.

The chain carries TRBV11-2 and TRBJ2-2, with 9 bases aligning to TRBD1. Germline values: CDR1 SGHAT, CDR2 FQNNGV. The trim removed 3 bases at V and 4 bases at J, leaving 9 bases unmatched. The length of the CDR3 is 17 residues. This chain's CDR3 is CASSFFSGQGSTGELFF. The CDR3 DNA is TGTGCCAGCAGCTTTTTTTCGGGACAGGGTTCCACCGGGGAGCTGTTTTTT.

This clone was observed a few times. This chain uses TRBV19 with TRBJ2-7; 8 bases are shared with TRBD1. Per the germline V gene, CDR1 is LNHDA and CDR2 is SQIVND (reference sequence). The CDR3 consists of 14 residues. The V segment lost 4 bases and the J segment 5 bases; nucleotides outside the gene matches: 7. This CDR3 reads CASSRDRKFNEQYF. The DNA for the CDR3 is TGTGCCAGTAGTAGGGACAGGAAGTTTAACGAGCAGTACTTC.

The rearrangement uses TRBV7-9 and TRBJ2-7; possible D gene TRBD2, 5 bases. The CDR3 consists of 12 residues. From germline, CDR1 is SEHNR and CDR2 FQNEAQ (reference sequence). V shed 5 bases and J shed 4 bases, with 9 bases lying between them. The chain's CDR3 is CASSPDYYEQYF. The CDR3 DNA follows: TGTGCCAGCAGCCCAGACTATTACGAGCAGTACTTC.

The chain employs TRBV5-1 and TRBJ2-1, with 9 nucleotides matching TRBD1. Germline CDR1 reads SGHRS; CDR2 reads YFSETQ. CDR3 length: 13 amino acids. J lost 5 bases, V lost 7 bases, and 4 bases had no gene match. The chain's CDR3 is CASRTGANNEQFF. DNA for the CDR3: TGCGCCAGCCGGACAGGGGCGAACAATGAGCAGTTCTTC.

This chain connects TRBV28 to TRBJ2-7, with 7 bases lining up with TRBD1. The V gene's germline CDR1 is MDHEN and CDR2 SYDVKM. The CDR3 contains 14 residues. J was trimmed by 3 bases and V by 5 bases; bases with no gene match: 7. The CDR3 nucleotides read TGTGCCAGCAGTCCTATCCGGGACAGCTACGAGCAGTACTTC. Protein sequence: CASSPIRDSYEQYF.

This clone was seen a single time. This chain uses TRBV20-1 with TRBJ2-7; D perhaps matches TRBD1 (6 bases). The CDR3 extends over 15 amino acids. Germline V lookup: CDR1 DFQATT, CDR2 SNEGSKA (reference sequence). V gave up 3 bases and J gave up 2 bases, with 17 bases separating them. The DNA of the CDR3 is TGCAGTGCTAGTTCGGCTAGGACAGAGACCTACGAGCAGTACTTC. Protein: CSASSARTETYEQYF.

The chain uses TRBV19 and TRBJ1-3; no definite D call. Germline-derived CDR1 and CDR2 are LNHDA and SQIVND (reference sequence). Trimming cost V 8 bases and J 2 bases, with 10 bases left between them. This CDR3 has 13 residues. The DNA of the CDR3 is TGTGCCAGTGGGCCTCCTACTGGAAACACCATATATTTT. It codes for CASGPPTGNTIYF.

The chain has TRBV7-2 and TRBJ2-1; a possible D gene is TRBD2 (6 bases). V lost 4 bases, J lost 7 bases, and 17 bases lay in between. Germline V gene lookup returns CDR1 SGHTA and CDR2 FQGNSA. The CDR3 is 15 residues long. CDR3 in amino acids: CASSSTAVSGNEQFF. In DNA, the CDR3 is TGTGCCAGCAGCTCCACAGCGGTGAGCGGGAATGAGCAGTTCTTC. Based on the CDR3 plus reference TRBV7-2 and TRBJ2-1, the full variable domain is GAGVSQSPSNKVTEKGKDVELRCDPISGHTALYWYRQSLGQGLEFLIYFQGNSAPDKSGLPSDRFSAERTGGSVSTLTIQRTQQEDSAVYLCASSSTAVSGNEQFFGPGTRLTVL.

Here the CDR3 reads CASSPRTGEGNQPQHF. The CDR3 DNA reads TGTGCCAGCAGTCCCCGGACAGGGGAGGGCAATCAGCCCCAGCATTTT. The J gene is TRBJ1-5, the V gene TRBV27, with 9 bases lining up with TRBD1. CDR1 is MNHEY and CDR2 is SMNVEV in the germline V gene (reference sequence). The J segment lost 2 bases and the V segment lost 5 bases, leaving 7 bases of the junction unmatched. This CDR3 contains 16 residues.

The chain joins TRBV23-1 to TRBJ2-7, with D hard to call. Being an ORF, TRBV23-1 has a function that is uncertain. The V end was cut by 3 bases, the J end by 7 bases, with 10 bases between. The CDR3 is made up of 12 amino acids. This chain's CDR3 is CASSQGHREQYF. CDR3 coding DNA: TGCGCCAGCAGTCAGGGCCATCGGGAGCAGTACTTC.

The chain carries TRBV12-3 or TRBV12-4 and TRBJ1-6, with D hard to call. V was shortened by 2 bases and J by 9 bases, with 5 bases between the two germline ends. There are 12 residues in the CDR3. CDR3 sequence (DNA): TGTGCCAGCAGTTTATTTCTTTCACCCCTCCACTTT. Translating it yields CASSLFLSPLHF.

The V gene is TRBV28, the J gene TRBJ2-7; 12 positions match TRBD2. Germline CDR1 is MDHEN and CDR2 is SYDVKM. The CDR3 consists of 16 residues. J was trimmed by 0 bases and V by 8 bases; bases with no gene match: 8. The CDR3 sequence is CASGGGGLAGSYEQYF. The DNA of the CDR3 is TGTGCCAGCGGTGGGGGGGGACTAGCGGGCTCCTACGAGCAGTACTTC.

V gene TRBV12-3 or TRBV12-4 combines with J gene TRBJ2-1, with unresolved D. The CDR3 has 12 amino acids. Trimming left V 5 bases short and J 7 bases short, with 9 bases between. CDR3 coding DNA: TGTGCCAGCAGTCCCCCCTTGAATGAGCAGTTCTTC. Its protein is CASSPPLNEQFF.

The CDR3 reads CASSQIAGFNQPQHF. The CDR3 DNA reads TGCGCCAGCAGCCAAATTGCAGGTTTCAATCAGCCCCAGCATTTT. The V gene is TRBV4-1, the J gene TRBJ1-5; no clear D gene. Germline-derived CDR1 and CDR2 are MGHRA and YSYEKL. This CDR3 is 15 amino acids long. Trimming shortened V by 2 bases and J by 3 bases, and 11 bases separated the two germline ends.

The chain links TRBV10-3 to TRBJ2-2, with TRBD1 identical over 9 bases. Germline lookup yields CDR1 ENHRY and CDR2 SYGVKD. V shed 3 bases, J shed 7 bases, and the junction held 9 bases outside the gene matches. The CDR3 contains 16 residues. The CDR3 DNA sequence: TGTGCCATCAGTGATGAGGGACAGGGATTAAACGGGGAGCTGTTTTTT. Translated, it gives CAISDEGQGLNGELFF.

This clone has more than one count but fewer than ten. This chain joins TRBV6-2 or TRBV6-3 and TRBJ1-1; TRBD1 is a possible D gene (6 bases). The CDR3 covers 13 residues. Trimming took off 5 bases at V and 10 bases at J, with 17 bases between the two ends. The V gene's germline CDR1 is MNHEY and CDR2 SVGEGT. Here the CDR3 DNA reads TGTGCCAGCAGTGAGGACAGAAACTACGGAGCTTTCTTT. This sequence encodes CASSEDRNYGAFF.

V is TRBV6-6 and J is TRBJ2-1; tentatively, D is TRBD1 (6 bases). The V and J ends lost 4 bases and 6 bases respectively, with 13 bases between them. CDR1 MNHNY and CDR2 SVGAGI come from the germline V gene (reference sequence). The CDR3 runs 14 residues. This chain's CDR3 is CASSSSTGFNEQFF. The DNA of the CDR3 is TGTGCCAGCAGTTCGAGTACAGGGTTCAATGAGCAGTTCTTC.

This clone has more than one count but fewer than ten. The gene calls are TRBV30 and TRBJ1-2, with TRBD1 matching 12 bases. The V gene end was trimmed by 4 bases and the J gene end by 8 bases; junction bases not matched to a gene: 8. Germline CDR1 is GTSNPN and CDR2 is SVGIG (reference sequence). The CDR3 extends over 14 amino acids. The chain's CDR3 is CAWNPGTGGSGYTF. The CDR3 region has the DNA TGTGCCTGGAACCCCGGGACAGGGGGCTCGGGCTACACCTTC.